A single sample is the source of the 9 T cell receptor beta chains below, sequenced in a study of brain T cells in children with intractable seizures. Clones were sequenced by immunoSEQ multiplex PCR, and TCRdb holds only the in-frame ones, with some missing. The sample comprises about 340,000 clones, more than 85% of which are singletons, and around 6% rests with the top ten. Time point here: blood from clinic visit 5 months post-surgery; TSC patient then seizure free. The sample here was peripheral blood, taken less than 6 months after surgery. The source is a boy younger than two with tuberous sclerosis and intractable seizures.

With respect to this clone: At one boundary the junction diverges from the germline segment, which might be a read error. This sequence joins TRBV20-1 and TRBJ1-2; D is undetermined. Germline CDR1 reads DFQATT; CDR2 reads SNEGSKA (reference sequence). The CDR3 consists of 11 residues. DNA of the CDR3: TGTAATGTCCCCCTGGACTATGGCTACACCTTC. It specifies CNVPLDYGYTF.

The V and J genes are TRBV10-1 and TRBJ2-3; D is ambiguous. Looked up from germline, CDR1 is WNHNN and CDR2 is SYGVQD (reference sequence). The ends were cut back, 0 bases at V and 5 bases at J, with 3 bases in the middle. This CDR3 contains 12 residues. This CDR3 reads CASSESRDTQYF. DNA for the CDR3: TGCGCCAGCAGTGAGTCGAGAGATACGCAGTATTTT.

The rearrangement joins TRBV4-1 to TRBJ1-1; D perhaps matches TRBD1 (6 bases). Trimming took 0 bases from V and 11 from J, leaving 13 bases between them. The CDR3 runs 13 residues. Germline loops: CDR1 MGHRA, CDR2 YSYEKL. DNA for the CDR3: TGCGCCAGCAGCCAAGAGGGGGGGCGCGGGGCTTTCTTT. This sequence encodes CASSQEGGRGAFF.

On this clone itself: This same CDR3 is encoded by further DNA sequences in the sample. This sequence joins TRBV30 and TRBJ2-1; D ambiguous. The CDR3 covers 11 residues. Trimming cost V 1 base and J 7 bases, with 5 bases left between them. Germline CDR1 and CDR2: GTSNPN and SVGIG (reference sequence). The CDR3 region has the DNA TGTGCCTGGAGTGGTATGAATGAGCAGTTCTTC. It codes for CAWSGMNEQFF. The variable domain in full, completed from reference TRBV30 and TRBJ2-1, reads SQTIHQWPATLVQPVGSPLSLECTVEGTSNPNLYWYRQAAGRGLQLLFYSVGIGQISSEVPQNLSASRPQDRQFILSSKKLLLSDSGFYLCAWSGMNEQFFGPGTRLTVL.

The gene calls are TRBV4-1 and TRBJ1-5; 7 bases are a match to TRBD1. V was clipped by 5 bases and J by 4 bases; unmatched bases: 11. The germline gives CDR1 MGHRA, CDR2 YSYEKL. The CDR3 consists of 16 residues. This CDR3 reads CASSVAGGIGNQPQHF. CDR3 DNA sequence: TGCGCCAGCAGCGTCGCAGGGGGTATTGGGAATCAGCCCCAGCATTTT.

The chain couples TRBV27 to TRBJ2-1; 8 positions agree with TRBD2. V lost 6 bases, J lost 1 base, and 26 bases stayed unmatched. The CDR3 contains 22 residues. The V gene's germline CDR1 is MNHEY and CDR2 SMNVEV (reference sequence). The CDR3, as DNA: TGTGCCAGCAGCCCTCCGGCCTTTTCGAGCGGGAGCTCCGCTCGGTCCTACAATGAGCAGTTCTTC. It codes for CASSPPAFSSGSSARSYNEQFF.

As for this clone: The identical CDR3 is also encoded by other nucleotide sequences in the sample. The CDR3 DNA is TGTGCCAGCAGTCTCGTAGGGGAGCAGTACTTC. Protein product: CASSLVGEQYF. The J gene is TRBJ2-7, the V gene TRBV12-3 or TRBV12-4; D remains ambiguous. CDR3 length equals 11 residues. V was clipped by 5 bases and J by 7 bases, with 9 bases between them.

CDR3 in DNA: TGCGCCAGCAGCCAACCATCGAGCTTAGGGCAGGAGCAGTTCTTC. This codes for CASSQPSSLGQEQFF. The chain has TRBV4-1 and TRBJ2-1, with D uncertain. V was cut by 2 bases and J by 10 bases, with 18 bases left in between. The CDR3 has 15 residues. Germline loops: CDR1 MGHRA, CDR2 YSYEKL.

V and J are TRBV15 and TRBJ2-1; D remains ambiguous. Trimming took 0 bases from V and 0 from J, leaving 15 bases between them. The CDR3 totals 18 residues. From germline, CDR1 is LNHNV and CDR2 YYDKDF (reference sequence). The CDR3 is CATSRDMSSLGSYNEQFF. The CDR3 region has the DNA TGTGCCACCAGCAGAGATATGTCCTCGCTGGGCTCCTACAATGAGCAGTTCTTC.